Listed below are T cell receptor beta chains from one sample, sequenced in a study of cytomegalovirus exposure and HLA in healthy donors. The protocol was immunoSEQ multiplex PCR, while the TCRdb copy is restricted to in-frame clones and leaves out a portion. The data hold 70,000 to 90,000 clones, with roughly four fifths observed a single time. Sequencing was carried out using PBMCs. All receptors derive from a male donor in good health and CMV-seropositive. CDR3s include the opening cysteine and the closing phenylalanine or tryptophan. A D gene is named only where the DNA matches it firmly. Rows give clone size only sometimes, using once, few, many, or a class for an expanded clone.

d_call,v_call,clone_size,cdr3_aa
.,TRBV15,.,CATSRRSGNQPQHF
TRBD1,TRBV14,.,CASSQTGGAEDEQYF
TRBD1,TRBV30,.,CACTGGSTDTQYF
TRBD1,TRBV7-8,few,CASTRQGGDTEAFF
.,TRBV6-1,few,CASSEFKQAAYEQYF
.,TRBV5-1,.,CASSLAPGLNTGELFF
TRBD2,TRBV4-1,once,CASSRPGRENEQFF
.,TRBV10-3,.,CAISEGQTLNTIYF
TRBD2,TRBV6-1,.,CASTAGTSFDEQFF
.,TRBV28,.,CASSFGGVDQPQHF
TRBD1,TRBV5-1,.,CASSLTQGAGETQYF
TRBD1,TRBV5-3,.,CARSLVRDSGPEAFF
TRBD1,TRBV19,few,CASKRARQGFGTDTQYF
.,TRBV7-8,.,CASSLNSGLYF
TRBD1,TRBV6-4,.,CASSPGTGRETQYF
.,TRBV2,once,CASSFRTQYF
TRBD2,TRBV7-6,.,CASSEASGRNTDTQYF
.,TRBV15,.,CATSREGKDSYHNEQFF
TRBD1,TRBV25-1,.,CASSLQTGDRGHYEQYF
.,TRBV13,once,CASSLRSDLEPEAFF
.,TRBV28,.,CASRGTSGRNTEAFF
TRBD1,TRBV19,.,CASSLRQGRLNTEAFF
TRBD1,TRBV7-9,few,CASGAGTASNEKLFF
.,TRBV7-9,.,CSSSSLGGQETQYF
.,TRBV28,.,CASRPSWQLNTEAFF
TRBD1,TRBV5-5,.,CASSLLRDRGFEQYF
.,TRBV18,.,CASQEQAMNTEAFF
TRBD2,TRBV7-3,.,CASSSWRGGSWELFF
.,TRBV7-9,.,CASTMVGGINYGYTF
.,TRBV6-6,.,CASSGTNQNYGYTF
TRBD1,TRBV4-1,.,CASTLRDRDNYGYTF
.,TRBV5-6,.,CASSRVDSNQPQHF
.,TRBV7-9,.,CSSSLATISRGGKETQYF
TRBD1,TRBV7-9,.,CASSSTQGEPTDTQYF
TRBD1,TRBV30,few,CAWSPRTGWGTEAFF
TRBD2,TRBV2,.,CASSEGRVETQYF
.,TRBV5-1,.,CASSLPGYVRCCTEAFF
TRBD1,TRBV30,.,CAWRWTGTNSPLHF
.,TRBV7-9,few,CASSYDTPARYSNQPQHF
.,TRBV28,.,CASSPGATNEKLFF
TRBD1,TRBV7-9,.,CASSGRQGSSYNSPLHF
.,TRBV6-1,.,CASGRTTLSPLHF
.,TRBV27,.,CASSLATGTDGYTF
.,TRBV18,.,CASSPGGGKGLGEKLFF
TRBD1,TRBV4-2,once,CASSDRDRAYEQYF
TRBD1,TRBV11-1,.,CASSTGQGRYEQYF
.,TRBV27,.,CASSLLEGSYEQYF